Listed below are T cell receptor beta chains from one sample, sequenced in a study of T cell repertoires in cytomegalovirus infection. TCRdb re-derived calls from the reads in MiXCR, one entry per CDR3 protein. The repertoire holds around 350,000 distinct CDR3 sequences, with around 18% as singletons. The sample taken for sequencing was PBMCs. These TCRs come from a human donor in good health (CMV status not recorded). Some clones in this sample may be carry-over from other donors' samples. Each CDR3 is given with its conserved first and last residue. The D gene is left open where the match is weak. Size tells how often a clone was seen (once, few, many) or the class of an expanded clone, and some rows leave it out.

abundance	v_gene	len	d_gene	j_gene	CDR3aa	CDR3nt
-	TRBV7-2	16	-	TRBJ1-5	CASSLESGVTNQPQHF	TGTGCCAGCAGCTTAGAATCGGGGGTTACTAATCAGCCCCAGCATTTT
-	TRBV15	15	-	TRBJ1-1	CATSAPGRPDTEAFF	TGTGCCACCAGCGCGCCAGGACGGCCGGACACTGAAGCTTTCTTT
few	TRBV3-1	13	-	TRBJ1-1	CASSKGLMPEAFF	TGTGCCAGCTCTAAGGGGTTGATGCCTGAAGCTTTCTTT
-	TRBV7-9	16	TRBD2	TRBJ2-5	CASSFGTSGARETQYF	TGTGCCAGCAGCTTCGGAACTAGCGGGGCCCGAGAGACCCAGTACTTC
-	TRBV20-1	17	TRBD2	TRBJ2-4	CSARDWARGGEGSIQYF	TGCAGTGCTAGAGATTGGGCCCGTGGCGGGGAGGGGAGCATTCAGTACTTC
-	TRBV9	15	TRBD2	TRBJ2-1	CASSLGPGLDNEQFF	TGTGCCAGCAGCCTAGGTCCGGGACTAGACAATGAGCAGTTCTTC
few	TRBV28	13	-	TRBJ1-5	CASNSRWGQPQHF	TGTGCCAGCAACTCCCGGTGGGGCCAGCCCCAGCATTTT
many	TRBV7-9	12	-	TRBJ2-7	CASAGRTYEQYF	TGTGCCAGTGCCGGCAGAACCTACGAGCAGTACTTC
-	TRBV4-3	15	-	TRBJ1-5	CASSQDNYGDQPQHF	TGCGCCAGCAGCCAAGATAATTACGGGGATCAGCCCCAGCATTTT
many	TRBV7-2	13	-	TRBJ1-5	CASSLFPGQPQHF	TGTGCCAGCAGCTTATTCCCAGGGCAGCCCCAGCATTTT
-	TRBV7-9	16	TRBD1	TRBJ2-1	CASSPWWDRKNNEQFF	TGTGCCAGCAGTCCGTGGTGGGACAGGAAAAACAATGAGCAGTTCTTC
few	TRBV29-1	13	-	TRBJ2-1	CSGKKGNDNEQFF	TGCAGCGGAAAGAAGGGAAACGACAATGAGCAGTTCTTC
-	TRBV7-9	15	-	TRBJ1-2	CASSLSSGANYGYTF	TGTGCCAGCAGCTTATCGTCGGGGGCCAACTATGGCTACACCTTC
few	TRBV7-2	15	-	TRBJ2-3	CASSFSTDYTDTQYF	TGTGCCAGCAGCTTTTCTACGGACTACACAGATACGCAGTATTTT
few	TRBV5-1	15	-	TRBJ1-5	CASSLGGGGYQPQHF	TGCGCCAGCAGCTTGGGCGGGGGCGGGTATCAGCCCCAGCATTTT
few	TRBV4-1	18	-	TRBJ2-2	CASSQDRGAVGQHGELFF	TGCGCCAGCAGCCAAGATCGGGGGGCAGTCGGTCAACACGGGGAGCTGTTTTTT
-	TRBV20-1	16	TRBD2	TRBJ2-1	CSAIIAGGLSYNEQFF	TGCAGTGCTATCATAGCGGGAGGACTCTCCTACAATGAGCAGTTCTTC
many	TRBV12-3/TRBV12-4	15	-	TRBJ1-5	CASSSWGASNQPQHF	TGTGCCAGCAGTTCTTGGGGGGCTAGCAATCAGCCCCAGCATTTT
few	TRBV30	13	TRBD1	TRBJ1-5	CAWRGQGNQPQHF	TGTGCCTGGAGGGGACAGGGGAATCAGCCCCAGCATTTT
-	TRBV2	17	-	TRBJ2-3	CASSEFDSQTSTDTQYF	TGTGCCAGCAGTGAATTCGACAGCCAAACTAGCACAGATACGCAGTATTTT
-	TRBV19	13	TRBD1	TRBJ2-1	CASRGQGRGEQFF	TGTGCCAGTAGAGGACAGGGGAGGGGTGAGCAGTTCTTC
-	TRBV12-3/TRBV12-4	15	TRBD1	TRBJ2-7	CASSGDRGRLATQYF	TGTGCCAGCAGTGGGGACAGGGGGCGCTTAGCTACCCAGTACTTC
many	TRBV7-2	13	-	TRBJ1-1	CASSLKRRTEAFF	TGTGCCAGCAGCTTGAAACGACGGACTGAAGCTTTCTTT
few	TRBV5-6	11	-	TRBJ2-7	CASSLGTEQYF	TGTGCCAGCAGCTTGGGAACCGAGCAGTACTTC
-	TRBV19	13	-	TRBJ1-1	CASSIVPGTEAFF	TGTGCCAGTAGTATAGTTCCCGGCACTGAAGCTTTCTTT
-	TRBV20-1	13	-	TRBJ1-3	CSARVSPGNTIYF	TGCAGTGCTAGAGTCAGTCCGGGAAACACCATATATTTT
-	TRBV6-2/TRBV6-3	21	TRBD2	TRBJ2-5	CASSAWTRGSVPVVNKETQYF	TGTGCCAGCAGCGCCTGGACTAGAGGTTCCGTGCCAGTCGTCAACAAAGAGACCCAGTACTTC
-	TRBV28	13	-	TRBJ1-5	CASIGERGQPQHF	TGTGCCAGCATCGGAGAACGGGGTCAGCCCCAGCATTTT
few	TRBV24-1	13	-	TRBJ1-6	CATAGSADSPLHF	TGTGCCACCGCGGGATCCGCTGATTCACCCCTCCACTTT
-	TRBV19	15	TRBD2	TRBJ2-1	CASRLAGGPRNEQFF	TGTGCCAGTAGACTAGCGGGGGGGCCTCGCAATGAGCAGTTCTTC
few	TRBV11-2	13	-	TRBJ2-5	CASSLLLTETQYF	TGTGCCAGCAGCTTATTACTAACTGAGACCCAGTACTTC
-	TRBV3-1	14	-	TRBJ1-3	CASSPSHSGNTIYF	TGTGCCAGCAGCCCTTCCCACTCTGGAAACACCATATATTTT
-	TRBV5-1	15	TRBD2	TRBJ2-3	CASSFFSGGTDTQYF	TGCGCCAGCAGCTTTTTTAGCGGGGGCACAGATACGCAGTATTTT
once	TRBV28	19	-	TRBJ2-6	CASSLALGRKSSGANVLTF	TGTGCCAGCAGTTTGGCGCTTGGGCGAAAAAGTAGTGGGGCCAACGTCCTGACTTTC
few	TRBV20-1	12	-	TRBJ1-1	CSATARGLTAFF	TGCAGTGCTACGGCGAGGGGGTTAACAGCTTTCTTT
-	TRBV12-3/TRBV12-4	13	TRBD2	TRBJ2-7	CAIGLAGAYEQYF	TGTGCCATCGGACTAGCGGGGGCCTACGAGCAGTACTTC
few	TRBV28	15	-	TRBJ2-2	CASSGLAAGRGELFF	TGTGCCAGCAGTGGGCTAGCTGCGGGGCGCGGGGAGCTGTTTTTT
-	TRBV7-9	14	-	TRBJ2-3	CASSGEINTDTQYF	TGTGCCAGCAGCGGGGAGATAAACACAGATACGCAGTATTTT
many	TRBV12-3/TRBV12-4	13	-	TRBJ1-2	CASSWEINYGYTF	TGTGCCAGCAGTTGGGAGATAAACTATGGCTACACCTTC
many	TRBV19	13	-	TRBJ1-1	CASSTTRGTEAFF	TGTGCCAGTAGTACCACGCGAGGGACTGAAGCTTTCTTT
many	TRBV7-2	14	-	TRBJ2-5	CASSLVGLQETQYF	TGTGCCAGCAGCTTAGTAGGACTACAAGAGACCCAGTACTTC
-	TRBV20-1	12	-	TRBJ2-3	CSAGESTDTQYF	TGCAGTGCCGGGGAAAGCACAGATACGCAGTATTTT
-	TRBV7-2	13	-	TRBJ1-5	CDSSLATAGPQHF	TGTGACAGCAGCTTAGCGACAGCCGGGCCCCAGCATTTT
-	TRBV7-7	14	-	TRBJ2-5	CASSFRTESGTQYF	TGTGCCAGCAGCTTCAGGACAGAATCGGGGACCCAGTACTTC
-	TRBV7-8	14	TRBD2	TRBJ2-7	CASSSGSSKEEQYF	TGTGCCAGCAGTAGCGGGAGTAGCAAGGAAGAGCAGTACTTC
-	TRBV19	17	TRBD1	TRBJ2-3	CASRTTGTGGGTDTQYF	TGTGCCAGTAGGACGACCGGGACAGGGGGAGGCACAGATACGCAGTATTTT
-	TRBV6-2/TRBV6-3	16	-	TRBJ1-6	CASRPGQGVIYSPLHF	TGTGCCAGCAGACCGGGACAAGGGGTCATTTATTCACCCCTCCACTTT
few	TRBV6-5	15	-	TRBJ1-6	CASSYQPGTGSPLHF	TGTGCCAGCAGTTACCAGCCGGGCACGGGGTCACCCCTCCACTTT
many	TRBV28	15	-	TRBJ2-2	CASSLFGGSTGELFF	TGTGCCAGCAGTTTGTTCGGGGGCAGCACCGGGGAGCTGTTTTTT
-	TRBV27	13	-	TRBJ1-4	CASSVDRREKLFF	TGTGCCAGCAGTGTAGATCGTAGGGAAAAACTGTTTTTT
-	TRBV6-5	14	-	TRBJ2-7	CASSYSDGIYEQYF	TGTGCCAGCAGTTACTCCGACGGTATCTACGAGCAGTACTTC
-	TRBV12-3/TRBV12-4	15	TRBD1	TRBJ2-1	CASSQPGQGTNEQFF	TGTGCCAGCAGTCAGCCGGGACAGGGCACTAATGAGCAGTTCTTC
-	TRBV6-1	14	TRBD2	TRBJ2-7	CASSEGLAGYEQYF	TGTGCCAGCAGTGAAGGGCTAGCGGGGTACGAGCAGTACTTC
many	TRBV7-2	15	-	TRBJ2-1	CASSRVGGGWDEQFF	TGTGCCAGCAGCCGCGTGGGGGGTGGGTGGGATGAGCAGTTCTTC
-	TRBV3-1	19	-	TRBJ2-4	CASSQDLPAQVRAKNIQYF	TGTGCCAGCAGCCAAGATCTGCCAGCACAGGTACGGGCCAAAAACATTCAGTACTTC
-	TRBV19	13	TRBD1	TRBJ1-4	CASSTAGGEKLFF	TGTGCCAGTAGTACCGCAGGGGGTGAAAAACTGTTTTTT
few	TRBV2	13	-	TRBJ2-1	CASSVTPLGEQFF	TGTGCCAGCAGTGTGACCCCGTTGGGTGAGCAGTTCTTC
few	TRBV7-2	18	TRBD2	TRBJ2-5	CASSLGLAGARGGGTQYF	TGTGCCAGCAGCTTAGGACTAGCGGGGGCCCGGGGAGGGGGAACCCAGTACTTC
-	TRBV24-1	15	-	TRBJ1-4	CATSEIRDSGEKLFF	TGTGCCACCAGTGAAATCCGGGACTCGGGTGAAAAACTGTTTTTT